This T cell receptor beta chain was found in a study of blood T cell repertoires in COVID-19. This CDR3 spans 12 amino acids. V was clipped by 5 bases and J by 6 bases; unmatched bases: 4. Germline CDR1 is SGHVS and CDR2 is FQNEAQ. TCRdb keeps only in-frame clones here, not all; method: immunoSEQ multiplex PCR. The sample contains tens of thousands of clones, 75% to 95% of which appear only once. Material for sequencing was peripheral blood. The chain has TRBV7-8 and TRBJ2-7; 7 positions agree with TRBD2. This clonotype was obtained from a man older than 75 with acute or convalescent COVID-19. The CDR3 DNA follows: TGTGCCAGCAGCCCGACTAGCCGCGAGCAGTACTTC. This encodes CASSPTSREQYF.